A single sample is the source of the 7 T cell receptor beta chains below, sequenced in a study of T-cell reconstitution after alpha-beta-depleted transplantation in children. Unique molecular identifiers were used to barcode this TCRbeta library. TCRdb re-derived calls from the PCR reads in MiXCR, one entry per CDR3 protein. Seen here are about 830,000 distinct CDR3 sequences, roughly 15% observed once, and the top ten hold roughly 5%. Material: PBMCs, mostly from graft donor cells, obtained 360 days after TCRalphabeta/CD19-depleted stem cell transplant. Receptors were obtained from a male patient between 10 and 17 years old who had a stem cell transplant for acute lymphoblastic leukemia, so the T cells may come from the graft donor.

Written as DNA, the CDR3 is TGCGCCAGCCGGGAGGGGCTAGCGGGAAAGGTGGGCCAAGAGACCCAGTACTTC. Amino acid sequence: CASREGLAGKVGQETQYF. This rearrangement joins TRBV10-2 to TRBJ2-5, with 9 bases fitting TRBD2. V shed 8 bases and J 1 base; nucleotides not matched to a gene: 17. The germline gives CDR1 WSHSY, CDR2 SAAADI. CDR3 length: 18 amino acids.

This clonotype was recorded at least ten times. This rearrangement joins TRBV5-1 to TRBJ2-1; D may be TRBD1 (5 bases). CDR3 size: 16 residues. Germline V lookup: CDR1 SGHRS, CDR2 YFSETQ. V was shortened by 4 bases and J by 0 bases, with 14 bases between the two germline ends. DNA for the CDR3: TGCGCCAGCAGCCCGTGGGGCCCTAGCTCCTACAATGAGCAGTTCTTC. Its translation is CASSPWGPSSYNEQFF.

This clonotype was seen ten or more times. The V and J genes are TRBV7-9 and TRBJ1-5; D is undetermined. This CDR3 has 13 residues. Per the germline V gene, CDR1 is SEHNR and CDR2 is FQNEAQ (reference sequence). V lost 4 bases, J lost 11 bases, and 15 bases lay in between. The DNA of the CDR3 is TGTGCCAGCAGCTCAAAGGGCGGAGTGACCCAGCATTTT. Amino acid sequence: CASSSKGGVTQHF. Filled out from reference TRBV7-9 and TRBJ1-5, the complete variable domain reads DTGVSQNPRHKITKRGQNVTFRCDPISEHNRLYWYRQTLGQGPEFLTYFQNEAQLEKSRLLSDRFSAERPKGSFSTLEIQRTEQGDSAMYLCASSSKGGVTQHFGDGTRLSIL.

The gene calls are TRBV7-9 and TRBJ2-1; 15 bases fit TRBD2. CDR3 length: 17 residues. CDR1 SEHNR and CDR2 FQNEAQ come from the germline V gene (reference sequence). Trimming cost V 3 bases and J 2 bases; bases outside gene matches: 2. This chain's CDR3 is CASSFGTSGRTYNEQFF. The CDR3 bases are TGTGCCAGCAGCTTCGGGACTAGCGGGAGGACCTACAATGAGCAGTTCTTC.

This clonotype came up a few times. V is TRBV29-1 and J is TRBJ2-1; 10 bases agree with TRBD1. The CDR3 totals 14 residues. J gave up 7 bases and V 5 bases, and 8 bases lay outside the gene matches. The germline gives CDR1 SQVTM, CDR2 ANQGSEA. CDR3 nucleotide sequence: TGCAGCGTTTCCGGGACAGGGGAGCTTAATGAGCAGTTCTTC. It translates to CSVSGTGELNEQFF.

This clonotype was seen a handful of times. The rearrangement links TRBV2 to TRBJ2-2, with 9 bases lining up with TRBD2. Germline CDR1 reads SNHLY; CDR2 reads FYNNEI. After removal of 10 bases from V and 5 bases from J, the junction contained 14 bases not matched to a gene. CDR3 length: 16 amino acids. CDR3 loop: CAIKKGSGSYTGELFF. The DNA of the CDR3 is TGTGCCATCAAGAAGGGTAGCGGGAGTTATACCGGGGAGCTGTTTTTT.

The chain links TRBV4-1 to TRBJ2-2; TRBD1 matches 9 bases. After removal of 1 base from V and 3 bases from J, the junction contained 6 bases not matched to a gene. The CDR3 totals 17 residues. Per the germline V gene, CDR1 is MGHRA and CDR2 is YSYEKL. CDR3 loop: CASSQGGTGSDTGELFF. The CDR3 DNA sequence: TGCGCCAGCAGCCAAGGGGGGACAGGGTCGGACACCGGGGAGCTGTTTTTT.